This T cell receptor (beta chain) originates from a study of T cells in Graves' hyperthyroidism and ophthalmopathy (dated by TCRdb to the late 2010s). Broadly, across the study: Peripheral blood samples were taken at the time of initial diagnosis, prior to any treatment. To identify TCR V-J signatures that set the groups apart, the researchers used a discovery cohort of roughly 100 patients, made up of about 44 with Graves' ophthalmopathy and 57 with stable Graves' hyperthyroidism. Prospective prediction of ophthalmopathy was tested in an independent validation cohort consisting of 18 hyperthyroidism patients and approximately 16 patients who later progressed to ophthalmopathy. The approximately 100 discovery patients were randomly divided into training and test sets at a 7:3 ratio. In addition, the study compared T-cell repertoires in thyroid tissue and in blood from 6 or 7 Graves' hyperthyroidism patients. Once sampling was done, hyperthyroidism patients were given methimazole at a starting dose of 30 mg daily, whereas ophthalmopathy patients were given high-dose intravenous methylprednisolone. TCR Vbeta CDR3 sequencing of 120 to 150 peripheral blood samples (over 40 ophthalmopathy, over 70 hyperthyroidism and some 17 progressor patients) is reported in the paper.

On the study overall, not on this receptor specifically: In validation, the model predicted progression to ophthalmopathy a median of about 5.9 months before onset, with roughly 70% sensitivity and 72.22% specificity. Ophthalmopathy was separated from stable hyperthyroidism by a 13 V-J signature model, with 85% to 90% sensitivity and 81% to 83% specificity obtained in cross-validation and 80%/75% obtained in testing. No statistical method was used to fix the sample size in advance, and group allocation was not hidden from the investigators. Most expanded thyroid clonotypes (frequency above 0.001) were also detected in blood, suggesting blood repertoires may reflect thyroid immune responses.

In the ophthalmopathy patients, disease was moderately to severely active, with a Clinical Activity Score of 3 or more, a NOSPECS grade of 4 or more, and a duration of less than 3 months. The study excluded patients with uncontrolled infections, other autoimmune diseases, pregnancy or lactation. Diagnoses were established on the basis of clinical symptoms, serum thyroxine and TRAb, thyroid ultrasound, and orbital computed tomography. Ficoll-Paque density gradient centrifugation was used to isolate PBMCs from 9.5 to 10 ml of fresh peripheral blood. Total RNA was extracted using Trizol reagent, and RNA quality was assessed on an Agilent 2100 Bioanalyzer. Remarks on this clonotype: Its recognized antigen is unknown. Base qualities are not recorded, but no much larger clone differs from it by a single base.

From the cysteine up to the phenylalanine, the CDR3 has a length of 15 residues. The entry retains the CDR3 DNA only, 45 bases that are in frame from base 1. Per the germline V gene, KGHDR is the CDR1 and SFDVKD is the CDR2. Trimming costs V 2 bases and J 0 bases, and their ends lie 9 bases apart. Amplification of TCR beta CDR3 regions was carried out from RNA transcripts. The TCR CDR3 was subjected to a first round of RT-PCR using the HTBI primer set and the Qiagen OneStep RT-PCR kit. Libraries were constructed in a second round of multiplex PCR, after which size selection and purification were performed. Sequencing of the libraries was done on an Illumina HiSeq2000 using paired-end 100 bp reads. Under the source paper's analysis protocol: SOAPnuke was used to process the raw data, throwing out any read that contained adapters or uncalled bases, had a mean Phred below 15, or lacked an exact constant-primer or identifier match. COPE v1.2.5 was used to merge the high-quality paired reads, and each unique nucleotide sequence was defined as a clonotype. MiTCR v1.1 was used to align clonotypes to the IMGT TRBV, TRBD and TRBJ reference segments. Only V-J combinations with frequency above 0.0001, covering 99.2% of repertoires, were analysed. The TCS score was defined as the ratio of F50 (clonal expansion) to E x V (chaos), calculated using BLOSUM62-based TCRdist between CDR3 peptides within each V-J. Welch's t-statistics and random forest reduced roughly 500 V-J features to fewer than 15, which were used in a naive Bayes classifier (R e1071). The public reads were reanalyzed by TCRdb: fastp trimming at Q25, MiXCR alignment, in-frame beta chains only. Records with the same CDR3 protein are collapsed into one entry carrying the most frequent genes and DNA. In this record, the V and J calls reflect TCRdb's handling and not the investigators' own analysis. This sample lists around 250,000 distinct CDR3 sequences; approximately 25% were detected once. Together, the top ten hold around 32% of the sample.

The source is a woman between 40 and 50 years old with Graves' ophthalmopathy. Sample: blood. The V and J segments used are TRBV24-1 and TRBJ1-2, with no D gene named confidently. Here is the DNA: TGTGCCACCAGTGATTCCCGGTCGGCTAACTATGGCTACACCTTC. Translated, this gives CATSDSRSANYGYTF.